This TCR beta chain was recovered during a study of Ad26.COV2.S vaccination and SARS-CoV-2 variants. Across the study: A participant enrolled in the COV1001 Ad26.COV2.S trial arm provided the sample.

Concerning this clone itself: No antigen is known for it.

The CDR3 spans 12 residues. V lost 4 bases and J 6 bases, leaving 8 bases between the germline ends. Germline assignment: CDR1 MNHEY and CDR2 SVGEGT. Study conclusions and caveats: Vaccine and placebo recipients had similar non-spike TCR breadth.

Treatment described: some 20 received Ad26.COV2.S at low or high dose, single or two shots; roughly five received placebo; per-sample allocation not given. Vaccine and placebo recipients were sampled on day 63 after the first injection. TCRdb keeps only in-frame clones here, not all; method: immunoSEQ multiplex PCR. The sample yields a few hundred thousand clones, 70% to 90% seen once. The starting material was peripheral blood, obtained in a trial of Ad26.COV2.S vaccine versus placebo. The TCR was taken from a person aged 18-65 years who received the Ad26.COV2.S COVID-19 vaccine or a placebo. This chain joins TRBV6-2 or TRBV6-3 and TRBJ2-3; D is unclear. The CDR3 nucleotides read TGTGCCAGCAGTTCCACCATTGATACGCAGTATTTT. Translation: CASSSTIDTQYF.